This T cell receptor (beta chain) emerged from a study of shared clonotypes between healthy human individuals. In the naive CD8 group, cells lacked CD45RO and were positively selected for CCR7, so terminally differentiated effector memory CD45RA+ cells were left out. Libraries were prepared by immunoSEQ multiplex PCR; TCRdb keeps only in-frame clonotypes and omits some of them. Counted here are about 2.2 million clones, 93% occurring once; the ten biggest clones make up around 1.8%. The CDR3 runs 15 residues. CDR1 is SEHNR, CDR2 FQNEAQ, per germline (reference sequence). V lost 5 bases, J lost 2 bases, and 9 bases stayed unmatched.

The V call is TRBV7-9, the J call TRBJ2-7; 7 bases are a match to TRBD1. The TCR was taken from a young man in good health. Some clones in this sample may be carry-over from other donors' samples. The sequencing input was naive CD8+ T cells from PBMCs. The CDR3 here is CASSLDRALPYEQYF. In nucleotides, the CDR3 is TGTGCCAGCAGCCTAGACAGGGCATTACCCTACGAGCAGTACTTC.